The subject of this entry is one TCR beta chain. Its target is not known. The data were taken from a study of T cells after yellow fever vaccination. Findings and caveats of the study: Clones from primary vaccination mostly reappeared after the booster (96% CD4, over 85% CD8).

After removal of 4 bases from V and 1 base from J, the junction contained 11 bases not matched to a gene. There are 17 residues in the CDR3. Germline loops: CDR1 SEHNR, CDR2 FQNEAQ (reference sequence). Template-switching 5'RACE yielded the TCR cDNA; a universal primer site and UMIs were added in the process. TCRdb called the 5' RACE reads again in MiXCR, with one record for every CDR3 protein. This repertoire shows some 300,000 distinct CDR3 sequences, 7% to 9% found once; its top ten account for 15% to 20%. The receptor's source is a man aged 18 to 29 who received the YFV17D yellow fever vaccine. Sequenced here: PBMCs, sampled roughly 47 days after the first yellow fever vaccination. J is TRBJ1-2 and V is TRBV7-9, with 8 bases identical to TRBD1. CDR3 residues: CASSSLRQGSFNYGYTF. The DNA for the CDR3 is TGTGCCAGCAGCTCCCTAAGACAGGGGTCCTTTAACTATGGCTACACCTTC.